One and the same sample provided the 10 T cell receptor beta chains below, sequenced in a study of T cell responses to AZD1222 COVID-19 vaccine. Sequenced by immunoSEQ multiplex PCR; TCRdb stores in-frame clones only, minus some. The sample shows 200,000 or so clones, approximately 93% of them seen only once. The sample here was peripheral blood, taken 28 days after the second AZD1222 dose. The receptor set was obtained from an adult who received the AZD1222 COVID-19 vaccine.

CDR3 DNA: TGTGCCAGCAGCCCATGGACAGGGGCAAATGAAAAACTGTTTTTT. Its protein product is CASSPWTGANEKLFF. J is TRBJ1-4 and V is TRBV4-2, with TRBD1 identical over 9 bases. Germline V gene sequence: CDR1 LGHNA, CDR2 YNFKEQ. The CDR3 consists of 15 residues. Trimming took 4 bases from V and 5 from J; bases not matched to a gene: 5.

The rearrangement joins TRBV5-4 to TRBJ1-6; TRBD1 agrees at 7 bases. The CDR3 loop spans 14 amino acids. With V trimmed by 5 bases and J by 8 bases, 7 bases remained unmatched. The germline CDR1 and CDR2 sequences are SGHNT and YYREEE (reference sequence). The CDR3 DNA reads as TGTGCCAGCAGTCGGAACAGGGGAGATTCACCCCTCCACTTT. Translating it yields CASSRNRGDSPLHF. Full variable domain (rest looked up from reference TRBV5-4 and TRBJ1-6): ETGVTQSPTHLIKTRGQQVTLRCSSQSGHNTVSWYQQALGQGPQFIFQYYREEENGRGNFPPRFSGLQFPNYSSELNVNALELDDSALYLCASSRNRGDSPLHFGNGTRLTVT.

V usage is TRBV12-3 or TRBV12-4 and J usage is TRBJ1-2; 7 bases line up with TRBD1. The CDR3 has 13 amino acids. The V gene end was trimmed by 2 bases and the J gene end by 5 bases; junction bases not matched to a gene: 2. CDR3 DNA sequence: TGTGCCAGCAGTTTACAGGGGGGGTATGGCTACACCTTC. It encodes CASSLQGGYGYTF.

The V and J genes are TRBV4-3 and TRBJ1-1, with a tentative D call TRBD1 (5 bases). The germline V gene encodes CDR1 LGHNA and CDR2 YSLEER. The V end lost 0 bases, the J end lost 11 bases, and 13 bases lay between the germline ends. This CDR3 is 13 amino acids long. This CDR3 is CASSQEGGRQAFF. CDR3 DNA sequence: TGCGCCAGCAGCCAAGAAGGCGGCAGACAGGCTTTCTTT.

CDR3 DNA sequence: TGTGCCAGCAGCGGGTCAGGGGCCCAGACCCAGTACTTC. Residues: CASSGSGAQTQYF. This chain links TRBV6-5 with TRBJ2-5; D possibly corresponds to TRBD1 (6 bases). The length of the CDR3 is 13 residues. Germline V gene data show CDR1 as MNHEY and CDR2 as SVGAGI. Deletions cut 6 bases from V and 6 bases from J, with 14 bases between.

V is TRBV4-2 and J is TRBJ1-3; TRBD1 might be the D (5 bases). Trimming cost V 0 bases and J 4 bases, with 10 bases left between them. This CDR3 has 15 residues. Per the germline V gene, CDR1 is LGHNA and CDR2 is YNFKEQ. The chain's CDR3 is CASSQDTGTGNTIYF. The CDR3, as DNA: TGTGCCAGCAGCCAAGATACCGGGACGGGAAACACCATATATTTT.

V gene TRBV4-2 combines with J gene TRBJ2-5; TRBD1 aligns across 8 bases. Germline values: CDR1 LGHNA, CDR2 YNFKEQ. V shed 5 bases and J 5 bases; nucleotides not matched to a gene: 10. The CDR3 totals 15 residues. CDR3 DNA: TGTGCCAGCAGCACCTCGGCAGGGGGCGTTGAGACCCAGTACTTC. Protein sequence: CASSTSAGGVETQYF.

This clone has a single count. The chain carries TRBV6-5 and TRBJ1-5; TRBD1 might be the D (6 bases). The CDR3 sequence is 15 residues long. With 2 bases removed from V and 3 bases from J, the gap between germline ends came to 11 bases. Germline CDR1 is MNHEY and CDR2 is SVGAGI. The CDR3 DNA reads TGTGCCAGCAGTTACACGGGACACCCCAATCAGCCCCAGCATTTT. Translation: CASSYTGHPNQPQHF.

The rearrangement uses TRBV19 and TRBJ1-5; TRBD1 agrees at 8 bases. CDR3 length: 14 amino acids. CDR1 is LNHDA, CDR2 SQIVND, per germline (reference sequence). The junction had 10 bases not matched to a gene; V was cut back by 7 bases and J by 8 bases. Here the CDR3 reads CASIDGTGNEPQHF. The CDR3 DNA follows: TGTGCCAGTATTGACGGGACAGGTAATGAGCCCCAGCATTTT.

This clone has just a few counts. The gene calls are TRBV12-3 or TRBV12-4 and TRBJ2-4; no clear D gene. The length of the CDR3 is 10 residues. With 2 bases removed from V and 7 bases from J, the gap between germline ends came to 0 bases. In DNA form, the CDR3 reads TGTGCCAGCAGTTTAAACATTCAGTACTTC. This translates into CASSLNIQYF.